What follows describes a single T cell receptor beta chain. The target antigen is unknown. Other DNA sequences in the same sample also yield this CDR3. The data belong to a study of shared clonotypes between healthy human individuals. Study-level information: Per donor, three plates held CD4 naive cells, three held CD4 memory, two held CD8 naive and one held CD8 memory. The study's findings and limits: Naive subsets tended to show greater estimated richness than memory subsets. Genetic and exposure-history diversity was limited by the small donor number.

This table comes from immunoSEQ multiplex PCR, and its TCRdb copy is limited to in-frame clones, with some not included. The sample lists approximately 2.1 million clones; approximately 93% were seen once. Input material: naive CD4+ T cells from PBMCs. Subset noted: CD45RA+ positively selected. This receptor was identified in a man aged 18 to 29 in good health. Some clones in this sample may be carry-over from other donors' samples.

Here the CDR3 DNA reads TGCAGCGTTGCGGGGACTAGCGGAAACAATGAGCAGTTCTTC. Translation gives CSVAGTSGNNEQFF. The chain has TRBV29-1 and TRBJ2-1; 11 bases map to TRBD2. This CDR3 spans 14 amino acids. Germline V gives CDR1 SQVTM, CDR2 ANQGSEA. Losses at the gene ends were 4 bases for V and 5 bases for J; bases not matched to a gene: 4.